This T cell receptor beta chain is drawn from a study of blood T cell repertoires in COVID-19. Only in-frame clones appear in the TCRdb table, and some are missing; sequencing was by immunoSEQ multiplex PCR. The repertoire consists of approximately 160,000 clones, with about 82% occurring once and the leading ten covering approximately 7%. The V gene lost 0 bases and the J gene lost 4 bases, with 12 bases spanning the gap. The germline V gene has CDR1 LGHDT and CDR2 YNNKEL (reference sequence). This CDR3 spans 15 amino acids. Sequencing was done on a sample of peripheral blood. The receptor was derived from a man aged 45-65 years with active or convalescent COVID-19. V gene TRBV3-1 (or the pseudogene TRBV3-2) combines with J gene TRBJ1-2; D may be TRBD1 (5 bases). The CDR3 DNA reads TGTGCCAGCAGCCAAGAGGCAGGGTTTGGCTATGGCTACACCTTC. This translates into CASSQEAGFGYGYTF.